The sequence of this T cell receptor (beta chain) was determined in a study of long-term antiretroviral therapy in people with HIV. This CDR3 comprises 15 residues. CDR1 and CDR2 (germline): LGHNA, YSLEER. V was pared by 0 bases and J by 5 bases, with 4 bases of the junction left unmatched. Sequencing used immunoSEQ v3.0 at survey level. Here immunoSEQ multiplex PCR was the method, and the copy in TCRdb shows in-frame clones only, minus some. Among 20,000 to 25,000 clones, roughly 84% were seen once, and the ten largest hold 8% to 9.5%. The V gene is TRBV4-3, the J gene TRBJ1-1; 9 bases match TRBD1. Sequencing was performed on unsorted PBMCs, taken 0.2 years before starting antiretroviral therapy. The clonotype originates from a man aged 18 to 30 with HIV. Written as DNA, the CDR3 is TGCGCCAGCAGCCAAGATGCGGACAGGGGAACTGAAGCTTTCTTT. It yields the protein CASSQDADRGTEAFF.